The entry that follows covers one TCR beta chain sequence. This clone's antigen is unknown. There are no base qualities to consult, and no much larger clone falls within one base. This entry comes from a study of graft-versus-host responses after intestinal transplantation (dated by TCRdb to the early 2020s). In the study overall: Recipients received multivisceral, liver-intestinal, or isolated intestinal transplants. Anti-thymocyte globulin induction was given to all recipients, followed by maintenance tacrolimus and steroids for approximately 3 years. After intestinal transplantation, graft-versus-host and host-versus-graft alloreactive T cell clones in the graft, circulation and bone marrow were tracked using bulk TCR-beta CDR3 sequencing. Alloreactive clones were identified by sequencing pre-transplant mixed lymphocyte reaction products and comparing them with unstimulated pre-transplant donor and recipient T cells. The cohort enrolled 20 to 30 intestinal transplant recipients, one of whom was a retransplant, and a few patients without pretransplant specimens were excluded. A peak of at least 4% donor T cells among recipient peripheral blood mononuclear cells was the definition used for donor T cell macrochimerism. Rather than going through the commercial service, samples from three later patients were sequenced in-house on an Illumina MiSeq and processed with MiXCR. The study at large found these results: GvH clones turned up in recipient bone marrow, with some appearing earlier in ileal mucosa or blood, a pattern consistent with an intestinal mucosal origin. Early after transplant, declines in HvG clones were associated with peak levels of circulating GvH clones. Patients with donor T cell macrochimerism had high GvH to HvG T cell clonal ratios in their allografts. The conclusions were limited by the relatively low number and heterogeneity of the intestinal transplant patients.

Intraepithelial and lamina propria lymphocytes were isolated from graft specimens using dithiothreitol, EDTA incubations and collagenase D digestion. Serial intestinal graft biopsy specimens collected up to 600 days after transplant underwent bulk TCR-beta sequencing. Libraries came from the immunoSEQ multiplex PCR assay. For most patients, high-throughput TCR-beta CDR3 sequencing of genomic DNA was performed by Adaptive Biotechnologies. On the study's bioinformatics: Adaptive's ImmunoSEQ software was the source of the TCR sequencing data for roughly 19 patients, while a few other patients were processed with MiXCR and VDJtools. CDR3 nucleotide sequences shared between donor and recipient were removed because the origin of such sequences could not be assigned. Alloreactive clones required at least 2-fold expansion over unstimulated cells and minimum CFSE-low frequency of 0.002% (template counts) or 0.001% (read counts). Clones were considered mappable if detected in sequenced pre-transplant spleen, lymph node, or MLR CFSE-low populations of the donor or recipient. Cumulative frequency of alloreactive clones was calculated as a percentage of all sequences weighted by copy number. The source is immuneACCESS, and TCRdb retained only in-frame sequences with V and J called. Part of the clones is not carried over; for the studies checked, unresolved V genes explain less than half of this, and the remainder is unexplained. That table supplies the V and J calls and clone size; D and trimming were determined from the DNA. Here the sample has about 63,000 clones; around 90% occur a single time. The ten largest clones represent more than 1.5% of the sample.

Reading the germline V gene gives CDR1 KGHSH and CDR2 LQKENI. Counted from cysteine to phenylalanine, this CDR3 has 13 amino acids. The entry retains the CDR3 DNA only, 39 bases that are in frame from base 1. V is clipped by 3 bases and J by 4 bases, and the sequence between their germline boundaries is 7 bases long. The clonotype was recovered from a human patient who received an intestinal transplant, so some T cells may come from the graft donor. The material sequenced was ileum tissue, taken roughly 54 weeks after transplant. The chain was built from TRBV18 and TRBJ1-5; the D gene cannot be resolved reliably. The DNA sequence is TGTGCCAGCTCACCCAAGCAGAATCAGCCCCAGCATTTT. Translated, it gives CASSPKQNQPQHF.